The T cell receptor (beta chain) described here comes from a study of blood T cells in healthy people across ages. A sample-barcoded 5' primer and a J-beta primer mix were used in a second PCR of about 7 to 11 cycles. MiXCR was run by TCRdb on the 5' RACE reads, yielding one entry per CDR3 protein. The sample lists about 1.1 million distinct CDR3 sequences, approximately 38% seen once, with less than 15% in the top ten. Per germline, CDR1 DFQATT and CDR2 SNEGSKA (reference sequence). The length of the CDR3 is 13 residues. The ends were cut back, 0 bases at V and 2 bases at J, with 7 bases in the middle. All donors came from Russia, were Caucasian and healthy, and spanned ages 6 to 90.

The J gene is TRBJ1-2, the V gene TRBV20-1, with D uncertain. Material for sequencing was blood. The receptor's source is a young man in good health. The CDR3 DNA reads TGCAGTGCTAGAGACGACACCAACTATGGCTACACCTTC. Encoded protein: CSARDDTNYGYTF.